This TCR beta chain was sequenced during a study of shared clonotypes between healthy human individuals. Whole-study context: The plates for each donor numbered three CD4 naive, three CD4 memory, two CD8 naive and one CD8 memory.

Details on this clone: The target antigen is unknown.

Study-wide results and caveats: Relative to their counterparts shared across all four donors, non-shared clonotypes exhibited diminished generation probabilities. The study drew on few donors, limiting represented genetic and exposure-history diversity.

CDR1 WSHSY and CDR2 SAAADI come from the germline V gene. J was trimmed by 3 bases and V by 4 bases; bases with no gene match: 5. The CDR3 covers 14 residues. Produced via immunoSEQ multiplex PCR; TCRdb's table is partial and in-frame only. This sample yields approximately 100,000 clones, of which around 67% are seen a single time; approximately 49% belongs to the top ten. Sequences were obtained from memory CD8+ T cells sorted from blood. The subset was: CD45RO+ cells pooled with CCR7-negative TemRA cells. This clonotype was sampled from a man aged 25-45 years in good health. The chain is built from TRBV10-2 and TRBJ2-7; TRBD2 aligns across 8 bases. CDR3 in amino acids: CASSGRGVNYEQYF. The DNA of the CDR3 is TGCGCCAGCAGTGGGCGGGGGGTTAACTACGAGCAGTACTTC.